This T cell receptor beta chain was captured by sequencing in a study of blood T cell repertoires in COVID-19 (dated by TCRdb to 2020 to 2022). Regarding the complete study: Samples covering the acute and convalescent phases of COVID-19 were provided by collaborators in the United States, Italy and Spain. The prospective study material was composed of cDNA or gDNA derived from T cells, B-cell-depleted T cells, or PBMCs. Deeply sampled blood TCRbeta repertoires from subjects exposed to, actively infected with, or recovered from COVID-19 were included in the dataset. A freely available public database, intended as a resource for researchers studying the immune response to SARS-CoV-2, is where the repertoires were released. Samples came from the ongoing ImmuneRACE study (first 160 participants) plus 1,254 subjects from 6 global collaborators. Nearly every sample came with metadata listing a de-identified subject ID, COVID-19 status, age in years and sex. Where available, HLA class I and class II types were obtained from metadata supplied by the sample provider rather than from assay-based typing. General findings and caveats noted by the study authors: The quantity of clinical and demographic metadata differed by source and by participant and was supplied without curation.

TCRbeta CDR3 regions were amplified from genomic DNA using the immunoSEQ Assay, a bias-controlled multiplex PCR. The authors processed their data as follows. Within the assay, amplification of reference gene primers was used to estimate how many nucleated cells each sample contained. Sequence reads were collapsed and filtered to measure the absolute abundance of every unique TCRbeta CDR3 rearrangement. Productive Simpson clonality was computed per sample as the square root of Simpson's diversity index over productive rearrangements. As stored in TCRdb, this immuneACCESS dataset retains in-frame rearrangements with V and J assigned. A fraction of the clones does not appear; measured against another copy, unresolved V genes explain less than half of the discrepancy, and the remainder lacks a known reason. V and J calls and clone size are copied from that table; D and trimming were computed from the DNA. In this sample the table shows around 200,000 clones, around 86% of which occur a single time. The ten largest clones represent approximately 5.3% of the sample.

Collaborating institutions collected whole blood in K2EDTA tubes following their own protocols. For TCRbeta analysis, collaborators shipped samples in one of three forms: frozen whole blood, isolated PBMCs, or DNA extracted from either of those sample types. Of note for this clone: No antigen is known for it. Base quality data are lacking; no much larger clone is found one base away.

CDR1 and CDR2 (SGHDT, YYEEEE) derive from the germline V gene. The CDR3 measures 15 amino acids from cysteine to phenylalanine. The DNA shown is the 45-base CDR3, in frame from base 1. Relative to germline, V is missing 3 bases and J is missing 0 bases, with 3 bases of the junction outside any gene match. Sequencing used peripheral blood. This receptor was obtained from a human donor in a cohort sampled during active COVID-19. The chain is encoded by TRBV5-6 joined to TRBJ2-1, with 7 junctional bases fitting TRBD2. The CDR3 here reads CASSWGLFSYNEQFF. Here is the DNA: TGTGCCAGCAGCTGGGGACTATTCTCCTACAATGAGCAGTTCTTC.